The 32 T cell receptor beta chains reported below all come from one sample, sequenced in a study of T-cell memory formation after mild COVID-19. Each CDR3 protein gets one entry after TCRdb re-called the 5' RACE reads with MiXCR. The table records approximately 150,000 distinct CDR3 sequences, 6% of them present only once. The sequenced sample consisted of PBMCs or a T cell subset sorted from them (not recorded which). The receptors derive from an adult woman who had mild COVID-19 (a few samples of this study predate the infection). Cell type and time point are not known.

There are many counts of this clonotype. The chain carries TRBV5-1 and TRBJ1-2, with TRBD1 matching 11 bases. V gave up 0 bases and J gave up 14 bases; unmatched junction bases: 3. The length of the CDR3 is 12 residues. CDR1 and CDR2 (germline): SGHRS, YFSETQ. The CDR3 DNA is TGCGCCAGCAGCTTGGCCGGGACAGGGGGAACCTTC. Translation: CASSLAGTGGTF.

There are a few counts of this clonotype. V is TRBV6-4 and J is TRBJ2-2, with a tentative D call TRBD1 (6 bases). Trimming stripped 4 bases from V and 5 bases from J, with 17 bases between. Germline values: CDR1 MRHNA, CDR2 SNTAGT. The length of the CDR3 is 16 residues. The CDR3 coding sequence is TGTGCCAGCAGTGTCAAACTGGACAGAAAGACCGGGGAGCTGTTTTTT. Its translation is CASSVKLDRKTGELFF.

This clonotype was recorded a few times. As DNA, the CDR3 is TGCGCCAGCAGCAGCGGGACTCAGGGAGGATCCTATGGCTACACCTTC. Translation gives CASSSGTQGGSYGYTF. J is TRBJ1-2 and V is TRBV5-1, with D perhaps TRBD1 (5 bases). V was pared by 4 bases and J by 4 bases, with 20 bases between. Looked up from germline, CDR1 is SGHRS and CDR2 is YFSETQ. This CDR3 comprises 16 residues.

V is TRBV27 and J is TRBJ1-5, with a tentative D call TRBD1 (5 bases). CDR1 and CDR2 from the germline V gene are MNHEY and SMNVEV (reference sequence). The CDR3 is 14 residues long. V gave up 6 bases and J gave up 3 bases, with 12 bases separating them. The CDR3 sequence: CASSRDRLNQPQHF. The CDR3 region has the DNA TGTGCCAGCAGCAGGGACCGTCTCAATCAGCCCCAGCATTTT.

This clonotype was detected a few times. CDR3 amino acids: CASSHKAGTTYNEQFF. The CDR3 DNA sequence: TGTGCCAGCAGCCACAAAGCCGGGACTACCTACAATGAGCAGTTCTTC. The gene calls are TRBV14 and TRBJ2-1; 7 bases line up with TRBD2. V lost 3 bases and J lost 2; bases outside the gene matches: 7. CDR1 and CDR2 (germline): SGHDN, FVKESK. The CDR3 spans 16 residues.

Ten or more counts support this clonotype. This chain joins TRBV7-3 and TRBJ2-2; 10 nucleotides line up with TRBD1. The CDR3 spans 14 residues. Germline-derived CDR1 and CDR2 are SGHTA and FQGTGA. Trimming cost V 5 bases and J 4 bases; bases outside gene matches: 1. Here the CDR3 reads CASSRDRGTGELFF. The CDR3 DNA sequence: TGTGCCAGCAGCCGGGACAGGGGCACCGGGGAGCTGTTTTTT.

This clonotype occurred a few times. V gene TRBV18 combines with J gene TRBJ1-6; 10 bases agree with TRBD1. This CDR3 comprises 19 residues. V was pared by 3 bases and J by 4 bases, with 12 bases of the junction left unmatched. Per germline, CDR1 KGHSH and CDR2 LQKENI. Here the CDR3 DNA reads TGTGCCAGCTCACCCGTTGGGACAGGGGAAAGGAGGTATAATTCACCCCTCCACTTT. Translated, it gives CASSPVGTGERRYNSPLHF.

This clonotype was counted ten times or more. The rearrangement links TRBV3-1 to TRBJ1-1; D gene unclear. Germline CDR1 is LGHDT and CDR2 is YNNKEL (reference sequence). The germline V and J ends were trimmed by 3 bases and 0 bases, with 5 bases remaining between them. The CDR3 is 13 amino acids. The CDR3 DNA follows: TGTGCCAGCAGCCAGATGATGAACACTGAAGCTTTCTTT. It codes for CASSQMMNTEAFF.

This chain links TRBV12-3 or TRBV12-4 with TRBJ1-5; no firm D call. The germline V and J ends were trimmed by 3 bases and 1 base, with 4 bases remaining between them. The CDR3 is made up of 13 amino acids. In nucleotides, the CDR3 is TGTGCCAGCAGTTTGATGAGCAATCAGCCCCAGCATTTT. Translated, it gives CASSLMSNQPQHF.

This clonotype was detected ten times or more. The chain couples TRBV4-2 to TRBJ2-4, with 10 bases identical to TRBD2. The CDR3 extends over 17 amino acids. CDR1 is LGHNA, CDR2 YNFKEQ, per germline. J gave up 2 bases and V 1 base, and 5 bases lay outside the gene matches. CDR3 coding DNA: TGTGCCAGCAGCCAAGGACAAGCGGGAGGGTCCAAAAACATTCAGTACTTC. Amino acid sequence: CASSQGQAGGSKNIQYF.

The chain links TRBV5-1 to TRBJ1-4, with D tentatively TRBD1 (6 bases). The germline V gene has CDR1 SGHRS and CDR2 YFSETQ. V gave up 4 bases and J gave up 10 bases, with 11 bases separating them. This CDR3 comprises 12 residues. The CDR3 region is CASSPRGGKLFF. As DNA, the CDR3 is TGCGCCAGCAGCCCCAGAGGGGGAAAACTGTTTTTT. Filled out from reference TRBV5-1 and TRBJ1-4, the complete variable domain reads KAGVTQTPRYLIKTRGQQVTLSCSPISGHRSVSWYQQTPGQGLQFLFEYFSETQRNKGNFPGRFSGRQFSNSRSEMNVSTLELGDSALYLCASSPRGGKLFFGSGTQLSVL.

This clonotype occurred a few times. CDR3 sequence reads: CATSEPRYRDREETQYF. The DNA of the CDR3 is TGTGCCACCAGTGAACCTCGTTACCGGGACAGGGAAGAGACCCAGTACTTC. This chain connects TRBV24-1 to TRBJ2-5, with TRBD1 identical over 9 bases. Germline CDR1 KGHDR, CDR2 SFDVKD. CDR3 size: 17 residues. The V and J ends lost 4 bases and 3 bases, in that order; junction bases with no gene match: 11.

This clonotype was seen at least ten times. The chain combines TRBV29-1 with TRBJ2-2; TRBD2 matches 7 bases. This CDR3 has 14 residues. CDR1 SQVTM and CDR2 ANQGSEA come from the germline V gene. V trimming: 7 bases; J trimming: 6 bases; junction bases outside the gene matches: 11. CDR3 in amino acids: CSAGVSAGAGELFF. Written as DNA, the CDR3 is TGCAGCGCGGGTGTCTCGGCGGGGGCCGGGGAGCTGTTTTTT.

This clonotype was found a few times. The V call is TRBV7-8, the J call TRBJ2-7; 7 positions agree with TRBD1. The CDR3 is 14 residues long. The germline V gene has CDR1 SGHVS and CDR2 FQNEAQ. J lost 4 bases, V lost 4 bases, and 7 bases had no gene match. The CDR3: CASSSDRDGYEQYF. The DNA for the CDR3 is TGTGCCAGCAGCTCAGACAGGGACGGGTACGAGCAGTACTTC.

This clonotype has at least ten counts. The chain carries TRBV20-1 and TRBJ1-1; 8 bases line up with TRBD1. The CDR3 covers 14 residues. The germline CDR1 and CDR2 sequences are DFQATT and SNEGSKA (reference sequence). The J segment lost 5 bases and the V segment lost 6 bases, leaving 11 bases of the junction unmatched. DNA of the CDR3: TGCAGTGCCAACCTCCCGGACAGGGCTACTGAAGCTTTCTTT. Its translation is CSANLPDRATEAFF.

This clonotype was counted many times. The rearrangement uses TRBV20-1 and TRBJ2-7; 10 bases fit TRBD1. J was trimmed by 5 bases and V by 6 bases; bases with no gene match: 1. There are 11 residues in the CDR3. CDR1 and CDR2 from the germline V gene are DFQATT and SNEGSKA (reference sequence). CDR3 region: CSAGTGDEQYF. CDR3 nucleotides: TGCAGTGCCGGGACAGGGGACGAGCAGTACTTC.

The rearrangement uses TRBV7-2 and TRBJ2-1; 8 bases are a match to TRBD2. This CDR3 comprises 15 residues. Per germline, CDR1 SGHTA and CDR2 FQGNSA. V lost 1 base and J lost 4; bases outside the gene matches: 3. The CDR3 region has the DNA TGTGCCAGCAGCTTAGAACTAGCGGATTACAATGAGCAGTTCTTC. It is translated as CASSLELADYNEQFF.

This clonotype was seen a few times. The chain employs TRBV29-1 and TRBJ2-6; possibly TRBD1 for D (6 bases). V lost 4 bases and J lost 4, with 11 bases in between. The CDR3 runs to 14 residues. From germline, CDR1 is SQVTM and CDR2 ANQGSEA. The CDR3 sequence: CSVGAGAGANVLTF. The DNA for the CDR3 is TGCAGCGTTGGGGCAGGGGCGGGGGCCAACGTCCTGACTTTC.

This clonotype was counted ten times or more. CDR3 nucleotides: TGTGCCAGCAGTTATGCGTTGCCGCCGGTCGGGGAGCTGTTTTTT. Its protein product is CASSYALPPVGELFF. The V gene is TRBV6-6, the J gene TRBJ2-2, with unresolved D. The CDR3 sequence is 15 residues long. V gave up 3 bases and J gave up 7 bases, with 15 bases separating them. The germline V gene has CDR1 MNHNY and CDR2 SVGAGI (reference sequence).

Comment on this clonotype: An end of the junction differs from the germline gene, which may be a read error. CDR3 in DNA: TGTGCCAGCAGTCCCGTCCGGACGGCCTCTGAGGCTTTCTTT. Its translation: CASSPVRTASEAFF. This chain joins TRBV12-3 or TRBV12-4 and TRBJ1-1, with no clear D. This CDR3 has 14 amino acids.

The chain couples TRBV30 to TRBJ2-6; 10 bases agree with TRBD1. CDR3 size: 17 residues. Trimming took 5 bases from V and 3 from J; bases not matched to a gene: 10. Per the germline V gene, CDR1 is GTSNPN and CDR2 is SVGIG (reference sequence). The CDR3 reads CAWHRDRGSRGANVLTF. The CDR3, as DNA: TGTGCCTGGCACCGGGACAGGGGATCACGTGGGGCCAACGTCCTGACTTTC.

At least ten counts were recorded for this clonotype. The chain joins TRBV10-3 to TRBJ2-3, with 9 bases fitting TRBD2. CDR3 length: 15 residues. Trimming removed 8 bases from V and 3 bases from J; junction bases left unmatched: 9. The V gene's germline CDR1 is ENHRY and CDR2 SYGVKD. CDR3 nucleotides: TGTGCCATCGGGGAGACTAGCGGAACGACAGATACGCAGTATTTT. Its protein product is CAIGETSGTTDTQYF.

This clonotype was recorded at least ten times. The chain joins TRBV19 to TRBJ2-1; no definite D call. Germline CDR1 and CDR2: LNHDA and SQIVND (reference sequence). There are 11 residues in the CDR3. V lost 6 bases, J lost 2 bases, and 2 bases lay in between. The CDR3: CASSTYNEQFF. As DNA, the CDR3 is TGTGCCAGTAGCACCTACAATGAGCAGTTCTTC.

The chain couples TRBV4-2 to TRBJ2-2, with D perhaps TRBD1 (6 bases). CDR3 size: 17 residues. Germline lookup yields CDR1 LGHNA and CDR2 YNFKEQ. Trimming took off 1 base at V and 1 base at J, with 13 bases between the two ends. CDR3 nucleotides: TGTGCCAGCAGCCAAGTCGGATGGACAGAGAACACCGGGGAGCTGTTTTTT. Translating gives CASSQVGWTENTGELFF.

This chain joins TRBV7-2 and TRBJ1-3; D not certain. The V gene's germline CDR1 is SGHTA and CDR2 FQGNSA. Trimming took 4 bases from V and 2 from J, leaving 12 bases between them. The CDR3 has 15 residues. In nucleotides, the CDR3 is TGTGCCAGCAGCTACGACGGGAATCCTGGAAACACCATATATTTT. It codes for CASSYDGNPGNTIYF.

There are many counts of this clonotype. The chain has TRBV15 and TRBJ2-1, with 7 bases matching TRBD2. The trim removed 3 bases at V and 11 bases at J, leaving 7 bases unmatched. CDR3 length: 13 amino acids. Germline V CDR1 and CDR2: LNHNV, YYDKDF (reference sequence). DNA for the CDR3: TGTGCCACCAGCAGGGGAACTAGCGCTAAGCAGTTCTTC. Translated: CATSRGTSAKQFF. Full variable domain (outside the CDR3, taken from reference TRBV15 and TRBJ2-1): DAMVIQNPRYQVTQFGKPVTLSCSQTLNHNVMYWYQQKSSQAPKLLFHYYDKDFNNEADTPDNFQSRRPNTSFCFLDIRSPGLGDTAMYLCATSRGTSAKQFFGPGTRLTVL.

This chain connects TRBV12-3 or TRBV12-4 to TRBJ2-7, with TRBD1 matching 7 bases. This CDR3 is 16 amino acids long. V shed 5 bases, J shed 2 bases, and the junction held 12 bases outside the gene matches. CDR3 loop: CASSPKGTVSTYEQYF. CDR3 bases: TGTGCCAGCAGTCCAAAAGGGACAGTGTCCACCTACGAGCAGTACTTC.

This clonotype was detected many times. The chain couples TRBV12-3 or TRBV12-4 to TRBJ2-3; 7 bases fit TRBD2. Trimming cost V 3 bases and J 6 bases; bases outside gene matches: 9. This CDR3 comprises 15 residues. The CDR3 DNA reads TGTGCCAGCAGTTTGGGCGGGAGCCGGTTTGATACGCAGTATTTT. Translated, it gives CASSLGGSRFDTQYF.

There are many counts of this clonotype. The chain recombines TRBV20-1 with TRBJ2-4, with TRBD2 matching 10 bases. The germline CDR1 and CDR2 sequences are DFQATT and SNEGSKA (reference sequence). V lost 3 bases, J lost 7 bases, and 12 bases stayed unmatched. CDR3 length: 16 amino acids. CDR3 protein: CSARAHTGLASNIQYF. The CDR3 nucleotides read TGCAGTGCTAGGGCCCACACGGGACTAGCGAGTAACATTCAGTACTTC.

This clonotype was picked up many times. V usage is TRBV7-8 and J usage is TRBJ2-3; 7 nucleotides match TRBD1. In germline, CDR1 is SGHVS, CDR2 FQNEAQ. This CDR3 has 15 amino acids. Trimming removed 5 bases from V and 5 bases from J; junction bases left unmatched: 10. This CDR3 is CASSRDRAKGDTQYF. The CDR3 nucleotides read TGTGCCAGCAGCCGGGACAGAGCCAAGGGAGATACGCAGTATTTT. Combining the CDR3 with reference TRBV7-8 and TRBJ2-3 gives the whole variable domain GAGVSQSPRYKVAKRGQDVALRCDPISGHVSLFWYQQALGQGPEFLTYFQNEAQLDKSGLPSDRFFAERPEGSVSTLKIQRTQQEDSAVYLCASSRDRAKGDTQYFGPGTRLTVL.

Comments on this clonotype: A much larger clone sits a single nucleotide away, making a read error possible. The chain employs TRBV11-3 and TRBJ2-1, with 9 bases lining up with TRBD2. The V gene's germline CDR1 is SGHNT and CDR2 YENEEA. CDR3 length equals 15 residues. DNA of the CDR3: TGTGACAGCTCGAGGCGGGGGGGCAGAAGCAATGAGCAGTTCTTC. It codes for CDSSRRGGRSNEQFF.

This clonotype was detected a few times. The V and J genes are TRBV5-4 and TRBJ2-1; 11 bases are a match to TRBD2. CDR1 and CDR2 (germline): SGHNT, YYREEE (reference sequence). The CDR3 totals 16 residues. J lost 11 bases, V lost 4 bases, and 14 bases had no gene match. CDR3 nucleotides: TGTGCCAGCAGCCTTGCTAGCGGGGGGCCGCCAAGAAAGCAGTTCTTC. Protein product: CASSLASGGPPRKQFF.